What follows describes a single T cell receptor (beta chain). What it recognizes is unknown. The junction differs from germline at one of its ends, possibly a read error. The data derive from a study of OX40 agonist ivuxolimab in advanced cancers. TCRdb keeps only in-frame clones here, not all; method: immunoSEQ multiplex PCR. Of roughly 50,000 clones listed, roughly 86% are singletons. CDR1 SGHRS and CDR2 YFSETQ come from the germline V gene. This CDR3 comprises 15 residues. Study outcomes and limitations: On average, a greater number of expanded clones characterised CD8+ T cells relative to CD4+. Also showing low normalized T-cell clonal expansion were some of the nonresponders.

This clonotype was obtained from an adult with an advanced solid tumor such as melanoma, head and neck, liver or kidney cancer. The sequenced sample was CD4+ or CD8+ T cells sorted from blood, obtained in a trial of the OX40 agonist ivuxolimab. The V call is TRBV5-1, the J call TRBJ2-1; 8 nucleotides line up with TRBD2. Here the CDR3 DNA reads TGCGCCAGCAGGTTGGAAGTAGCGGGGCACAATGAGCAGTTCTTC. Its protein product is CASRLEVAGHNEQFF.